What follows are 22 T cell receptor beta chains derived from one specimen sequenced in a study of blood T cells in healthy people across ages. Through a sample-barcoded 5' primer and a J-beta primer mix, a second PCR was run for roughly 7 to 12 cycles. In TCRdb, the 5' RACE reads were re-called with MiXCR into one record per CDR3 protein. This sample carries hundreds of thousands of distinct CDR3 sequences, around 24% of them seen once, and the ten largest clones take around 10%. The same data also contributed to another study, on T cells of mothers and their children.

The source material was blood. All receptors come from a boy aged 5-17 years in good health.

This clonotype has only a few counts. The chain links TRBV7-3 to TRBJ2-2; 11 bases are a match to TRBD2. Germline loops: CDR1 SGHTA, CDR2 FQGTGA. After removal of 6 bases from V and 5 bases from J, the junction contained 8 bases not matched to a gene. This CDR3 has 16 residues. CDR3 in DNA: TGTGCCAGCAGGGATCATACTAGCGGGAGAACCGGGGAGCTGTTTTTT. It translates to CASRDHTSGRTGELFF.

This clonotype was detected many times. The chain recombines TRBV7-2 with TRBJ2-7; TRBD2 aligns across 8 bases. Unmatched junction bases numbered 9, after V lost 5 bases and J lost 3 bases. Germline loops: CDR1 SGHTA, CDR2 FQGNSA. This CDR3 is 15 amino acids long. The chain's CDR3 is CASSPSGGVGYEQYF. DNA of the CDR3: TGTGCCAGCAGCCCCAGCGGGGGAGTAGGCTACGAGCAGTACTTC. Filled out from reference TRBV7-2 and TRBJ2-7, the complete variable domain reads GAGVSQSPSNKVTEKGKDVELRCDPISGHTALYWYRQSLGQGLEFLIYFQGNSAPDKSGLPSDRFSAERTGGSVSTLTIQRTQQEDSAVYLCASSPSGGVGYEQYFGPGTRLTVT.

This clonotype was seen more than once but under ten times. The rearrangement links TRBV28 to TRBJ2-3, with TRBD2 as a possible D gene (6 bases). Germline-derived CDR1 and CDR2 are MDHEN and SYDVKM. The length of the CDR3 is 17 residues. Trimming pared 5 bases from V and 3 bases from J, leaving 21 bases between. CDR3 region: CASSPPSGLAQTDTQYF. In nucleotides, the CDR3 is TGTGCCAGCAGTCCACCTTCGGGGCTAGCGCAAACAGATACGCAGTATTTT. The entire variable domain, with the rest obtained from reference TRBV28 and TRBJ2-3, is as follows: DVKVTQSSRYLVKRTGEKVFLECVQDMDHENMFWYRQDPGLGLRLIYFSYDVKMKEKGDIPEGYSVSREKKERFSLILESASTNQTSMYLCASSPPSGLAQTDTQYFGPGTRLTVL.

This clonotype showed up many times. This chain joins TRBV6-4 and TRBJ1-1, with D unclear. V was cut by 0 bases and J by 2 bases, with 4 bases left in between. Per the germline V gene, CDR1 is MRHNA and CDR2 is SNTAGT. The CDR3 runs 13 residues. Written as DNA, the CDR3 is TGTGCCAGCAGTGACTCGGAAAACACTGAAGCTTTCTTT. Translation: CASSDSENTEAFF.

With regard to this clonotype: One end of the junction does not line up with germline, which may come from a read error. This chain links TRBV24-1 with TRBJ2-1; 7 bases align to TRBD2. Germline V CDR1 and CDR2: KGHDR, SFDVKD. CDR3 length equals 16 residues. CDR3 in amino acids: CATSDLGGGSYNEQFF. The DNA for the CDR3 is TGTGCCACCAGCGATTTGGGCGGGGGCTCCTACAATGAGCAGTTCTTC.

The chain joins TRBV12-3 or TRBV12-4 to TRBJ2-3; D is undetermined. CDR3 length: 14 residues. Trimming removed 3 bases at V and 7 bases at J, with 14 bases between. CDR3 DNA: TGTGCCAGCAGTTTCAACGCCTTGTTTAATACGCAGTATTTT. It encodes CASSFNALFNTQYF.

V gene TRBV27 combines with J gene TRBJ1-5, with D maybe TRBD1 (5 bases). In germline, CDR1 is MNHEY, CDR2 SMNVEV (reference sequence). The CDR3 sequence is 15 residues long. V gave up 8 bases and J gave up 2 bases, with 16 bases separating them. The CDR3 protein is CASQENQGGNQPQHF. CDR3 DNA: TGTGCCAGCCAGGAGAACCAGGGAGGCAATCAGCCCCAGCATTTT.

This clonotype has more than one count but fewer than ten. This chain uses TRBV2 with TRBJ1-1; D remains unclear. The length of the CDR3 is 14 residues. Germline-derived CDR1 and CDR2 are SNHLY and FYNNEI. Trimming shortened V by 7 bases and J by 1 base, and 13 bases separated the two germline ends. The CDR3: CASKAEAANTEAFF. CDR3 nucleotides: TGTGCCAGCAAGGCCGAGGCGGCGAACACTGAAGCTTTCTTT.

The genes are TRBV9 and TRBJ2-7; 9 bases align to TRBD1. Germline CDR1 SGDLS, CDR2 YYNGEE. The CDR3 consists of 14 residues. V lost 2 bases and J lost 3; bases outside the gene matches: 3. The CDR3 here is CASSVGTGNYEQYF. CDR3 nucleotides: TGTGCCAGCAGCGTGGGGACAGGGAACTACGAGCAGTACTTC.

This clonotype occurred a few times. The germline gene is not matched at one end of the junction; a read error may be the cause. The V and J genes are TRBV9 and TRBJ2-5; D tentatively fits TRBD1 or TRBD2 (6 bases each). The CDR3 covers 15 residues. Germline CDR1 SGDLS, CDR2 YYNGEE. The chain's CDR3 is CASSPSGAGYNEQLF. CDR3 coding DNA: TGTGCCAGCAGCCCCTCGGGGGCCGGTTACAATGAGCAGCTCTTC. Full variable domain (missing parts from reference TRBV9 and TRBJ2-5): DSGVTQTPKHLITATGQRVTLRCSPRSGDLSVYWYQQSLDQGLQFLIQYYNGEERAKGNILERFSAQQFPDLHSELNLSSLELGDSALYFCASSPSGAGYNEQLFGPGTRLLVL.

The rearrangement uses TRBV3-1 and TRBJ2-7, with 7 bases that match TRBD2. V gave up 1 base and J gave up 5 bases; unmatched junction bases: 8. Looked up from germline, CDR1 is LGHDT and CDR2 is YNNKEL (reference sequence). The CDR3 length is 15 residues. CDR3 bases: TGTGCCAGCAGCCAAGTTGGGGCGGGAGAGGACGAGCAGTACTTC. This gives the protein CASSQVGAGEDEQYF.

V gene TRBV12-3 or TRBV12-4 combines with J gene TRBJ1-2, with D possibly being TRBD1 (6 bases). Trimming took 7 bases from V and 8 from J, leaving 14 bases between them. The CDR3 totals 12 residues. CDR3 DNA sequence: TGTGCCAGCACTTGGGGGCCGGGGGGCTACACCTTC. Translation: CASTWGPGGYTF.

Only a few counts were recorded for this clonotype. This chain joins TRBV6-6 and TRBJ1-2; D is undetermined. The V gene lost 0 bases and the J gene lost 5 bases, with 13 bases spanning the gap. The CDR3 has 15 residues. Germline CDR1 MNHNY, CDR2 SVGAGI (reference sequence). The CDR3 sequence is CASSYSSWEEYGYTF. In DNA, the CDR3 is TGTGCCAGCAGTTACTCGAGTTGGGAGGAGTATGGCTACACCTTC.

This clonotype was found a few times. The J gene is TRBJ2-7, the V gene TRBV7-2, with D uncertain. CDR3 length equals 14 residues. Trimming took off 1 base at V and 6 bases at J, with 13 bases between the two ends. The germline CDR1 and CDR2 sequences are SGHTA and FQGNSA. CDR3: CASSLGRPPVEQYF. The CDR3 bases are TGTGCCAGCAGCTTAGGACGGCCACCGGTCGAGCAGTACTTC.

J is TRBJ2-4 and V is TRBV29-1, with a weak D call TRBD1 (6 bases). Germline CDR1 is SQVTM and CDR2 is ANQGSEA. The length of the CDR3 is 14 residues. With 2 bases removed from V and 6 bases from J, the gap between germline ends came to 14 bases. The CDR3, as DNA: TGCAGCGTTGAAAACCCCAGGGGCTCAAACATTCAGTACTTC. Amino acids: CSVENPRGSNIQYF.

V gene TRBV4-3 combines with J gene TRBJ1-1; tentative D call: TRBD1 (5 bases). This CDR3 is built from 16 residues. Germline CDR1 reads LGHNA; CDR2 reads YSLEER. V gave up 0 bases and J gave up 1 base, with 12 bases separating them. CDR3: CASSQEGAGWNTEAFF. CDR3 in DNA: TGCGCCAGCAGCCAAGAAGGGGCAGGGTGGAACACTGAAGCTTTCTTT.

This chain connects TRBV5-1 to TRBJ2-5; possibly TRBD1 or TRBD2 for D (6 bases each). Matching the DNA end better, TRBJ2-1 makes the J call doubtful. The germline gives CDR1 SGHRS, CDR2 YFSETQ. The CDR3 extends over 17 amino acids. Written as DNA, the CDR3 is TGCGCCAGCAGCTTGGGCCCCCGACAGGAGGGATACAATGAGCAGTTCTTC. Protein: CASSLGPRQEGYNEQFF.

This clonotype was recorded a few times. V gene TRBV28 combines with J gene TRBJ2-7; 11 nucleotides agree with TRBD1. This CDR3 is built from 15 residues. J was trimmed by 2 bases and V by 5 bases; bases with no gene match: 5. Germline V gives CDR1 MDHEN, CDR2 SYDVKM. The CDR3 reads CASSLRDRGAYEQYF. CDR3 DNA: TGTGCCAGCAGTCTCCGGGACAGGGGGGCCTACGAGCAGTACTTC. The full variable domain, rest sourced from reference TRBV28 and TRBJ2-7, is DVKVTQSSRYLVKRTGEKVFLECVQDMDHENMFWYRQDPGLGLRLIYFSYDVKMKEKGDIPEGYSVSREKKERFSLILESASTNQTSMYLCASSLRDRGAYEQYFGPGTRLTVT.

This clonotype was seen a few times. The chain uses TRBV7-9 and TRBJ2-2; 9 bases agree with TRBD2. V shed 5 bases, J shed 1 base, and the junction held 5 bases outside the gene matches. This CDR3 is built from 16 residues. The germline gives CDR1 SEHNR, CDR2 FQNEAQ (reference sequence). The CDR3 sequence: CASSPSAGGNTGELFF. The CDR3 DNA sequence: TGTGCCAGCAGCCCATCAGCGGGGGGGAACACCGGGGAGCTGTTTTTT.

V gene TRBV28 combines with J gene TRBJ1-2; D gene ambiguous. The germline gives CDR1 MDHEN, CDR2 SYDVKM. V gave up 6 bases and J gave up 4 bases, with 12 bases separating them. The CDR3 is 13 residues long. The CDR3: CASSAPVGYGYTF. DNA for the CDR3: TGTGCCAGCAGCGCCCCGGTCGGCTATGGCTACACCTTC.

In regard to this clonotype: A much larger clone differs from this one at a single base, so this may be a read error. This sequence joins TRBV29-1 and TRBJ1-2; D ambiguous. Germline V lookup: CDR1 SQVTM, CDR2 ANQGSEA. The CDR3 covers 13 residues. Here the CDR3 reads CGVEGGTNYGYTF. The CDR3, as DNA: TGCGGCGTTGAAGGCGGTACTAACTATGGCTACACCTTC. Filled out from reference TRBV29-1 and TRBJ1-2, the complete variable domain reads SAVISQKPSRDICQRGTSLTIQCQVDSQVTMMFWYRQQPGQSLTLIATANQGSEATYESGFVIDKFPISRPNLTFSTLTVSNMSPEDSSIYLCGVEGGTNYGYTFGSGTRLTVV.

The chain employs TRBV5-6 and TRBJ2-3, with no clear D. Germline CDR1 and CDR2: SGHDT and YYEEEE. V was trimmed by 10 bases and J by 7 bases, leaving 16 bases between them. The CDR3 loop spans 12 amino acids. The CDR3: CAGTSSGYTQYF. CDR3 coding DNA: TGTGCCGGCACGTCATCAGGATATACGCAGTATTTT. Variable domain in full (rest from reference TRBV5-6 and TRBJ2-3): DAGVTQSPTHLIKTRGQQVTLRCSPKSGHDTVSWYQQALGQGPQFIFQYYEEEERQRGNFPDRFSGHQFPNYSSELNVNALLLGDSALYLCAGTSSGYTQYFGPGTRLTVL.